This is a list of T cell receptor beta chains from one sample in a study of T cells in Graves' hyperthyroidism and ophthalmopathy. TCRdb passed the multiplex PCR reads through MiXCR, listing each CDR3 protein once. This table holds fewer than 900,000 distinct CDR3 sequences, around 20% found once. The sequenced sample consisted of blood. These receptor sequences come from a woman between 45 and 60 years old with Graves' hyperthyroidism that later progressed to Graves' ophthalmopathy. The CDR3 runs from the conserved cysteine through the conserved F or W. Fields, in order: D gene, CDR3 length, V gene, J gene, clone size, CDR3 protein, CDR3 DNA. A D gene is named only where the DNA matches it firmly. Where a row states a size, it is once, few, many or the class of an expanded clone; other rows omit it.

d_call: NA; cdr3_length: 15; v_call: TRBV19; j_call: TRBJ2-1; clone_size: NA; cdr3_aa: CASAVTGVTYNEQFF; cdr3_nt: TGTGCCAGTGCCGTAACCGGGGTGACCTACAATGAGCAGTTCTTC
d_call: NA; cdr3_length: 17; v_call: TRBV3-1; j_call: TRBJ1-6; clone_size: many; cdr3_aa: CASSQVTGGVFNSPLHF; cdr3_nt: TGTGCCAGCAGCCAGGTCACAGGAGGAGTTTTTAATTCACCCCTCCACTTT
d_call: TRBD1; cdr3_length: 15; v_call: TRBV5-1; j_call: TRBJ1-5; clone_size: NA; cdr3_aa: CASSLGTGSHRPQHF; cdr3_nt: TGCGCCAGCAGCTTGGGGACAGGGTCCCATCGGCCCCAGCATTTT
d_call: NA; cdr3_length: 17; v_call: TRBV20-1; j_call: TRBJ1-5; clone_size: NA; cdr3_aa: CSASSAGRGYSNQPQHF; cdr3_nt: TGCAGTGCTAGTTCGGCAGGGAGGGGGTATAGCAATCAGCCCCAGCATTTT
d_call: TRBD1; cdr3_length: 15; v_call: TRBV3-1; j_call: TRBJ2-1; clone_size: many; cdr3_aa: CASSQWQGARNEQFF; cdr3_nt: TGTGCCAGCAGTCAATGGCAGGGGGCCCGCAATGAGCAGTTCTTC
d_call: NA; cdr3_length: 12; v_call: TRBV11-2; j_call: TRBJ1-1; clone_size: many; cdr3_aa: CASSLVSSEAFF; cdr3_nt: TGTGCCAGCAGCTTAGTCTCCAGTGAAGCTTTCTTT
d_call: NA; cdr3_length: 13; v_call: TRBV11-2; j_call: TRBJ1-1; clone_size: NA; cdr3_aa: CASSGARNTEAFF; cdr3_nt: TGTGCCAGCAGCGGGGCGCGGAACACTGAAGCTTTCTTT
d_call: NA; cdr3_length: 14; v_call: TRBV10-3; j_call: TRBJ1-1; clone_size: many; cdr3_aa: CAIKTYSEDTEAFF; cdr3_nt: TGTGCCATCAAGACGTACTCGGAGGACACTGAAGCTTTCTTT
d_call: TRBD1; cdr3_length: 16; v_call: TRBV24-1; j_call: TRBJ2-1; clone_size: few; cdr3_aa: CATSDPRGLGNNEQFF; cdr3_nt: TGTGCCACCAGTGACCCGAGGGGGCTCGGGAACAATGAGCAGTTCTTC
d_call: NA; cdr3_length: 16; v_call: TRBV9; j_call: TRBJ1-1; clone_size: NA; cdr3_aa: CASSPLSSTANTEAFF; cdr3_nt: TGTGCCAGCAGCCCACTCTCTTCCACTGCGAACACTGAAGCTTTCTTT
d_call: NA; cdr3_length: 12; v_call: TRBV24-1; j_call: TRBJ1-1; clone_size: many; cdr3_aa: CATSRAGGEAFF; cdr3_nt: TGTGCCACCAGCAGGGCGGGGGGTGAAGCTTTCTTT
d_call: NA; cdr3_length: 12; v_call: TRBV20-1; j_call: TRBJ1-2; clone_size: few; cdr3_aa: CSALVGGFGYTF; cdr3_nt: TGCAGTGCACTGGTGGGGGGCTTTGGCTACACCTTC
d_call: TRBD1; cdr3_length: 13; v_call: TRBV6-1; j_call: TRBJ2-7; clone_size: few; cdr3_aa: CASLGQGSGEQYF; cdr3_nt: TGTGCCAGCCTAGGACAGGGGTCGGGCGAGCAGTACTTC
d_call: NA; cdr3_length: 15; v_call: TRBV4-1; j_call: TRBJ1-3; clone_size: few; cdr3_aa: CASSQLPAPGNTIYF; cdr3_nt: TGCGCCAGCAGCCAATTACCGGCTCCTGGAAACACCATATATTTT
d_call: NA; cdr3_length: 14; v_call: TRBV10-3; j_call: TRBJ1-1; clone_size: NA; cdr3_aa: CAAREGRVNTEAFF; cdr3_nt: TGTGCCGCCAGGGAAGGCAGGGTGAATACTGAAGCTTTCTTT
d_call: NA; cdr3_length: 12; v_call: TRBV2; j_call: TRBJ1-2; clone_size: few; cdr3_aa: CASSQTDYGYTF; cdr3_nt: TGTGCCAGCAGTCAGACGGACTATGGCTACACCTTC
d_call: NA; cdr3_length: 15; v_call: TRBV20-1; j_call: TRBJ1-5; clone_size: many; cdr3_aa: CSARDDSLINQPQHF; cdr3_nt: TGCAGTGCTAGAGATGACAGCCTCATAAATCAGCCCCAGCATTTT
d_call: TRBD1; cdr3_length: 14; v_call: TRBV10-2; j_call: TRBJ2-7; clone_size: few; cdr3_aa: CASSEGDRPYEQYF; cdr3_nt: TGCGCCAGCAGTGAAGGGGACAGACCGTACGAGCAGTACTTC
d_call: NA; cdr3_length: 14; v_call: TRBV6-1; j_call: TRBJ1-1; clone_size: many; cdr3_aa: CASRGGETNTEAFF; cdr3_nt: TGTGCCAGCAGGGGCGGGGAAACAAACACTGAAGCTTTCTTT
d_call: NA; cdr3_length: 15; v_call: TRBV18; j_call: TRBJ2-3; clone_size: many; cdr3_aa: CASSSGTAFTDTQYF; cdr3_nt: TGTGCCAGCTCATCCGGGACTGCCTTCACAGATACGCAGTATTTT
d_call: TRBD2; cdr3_length: 14; v_call: TRBV5-1; j_call: TRBJ2-1; clone_size: many; cdr3_aa: CASSLAGTSGEQFF; cdr3_nt: TGCGCCAGCAGCTTGGCCGGGACTAGCGGGGAGCAGTTCTTC
d_call: NA; cdr3_length: 16; v_call: TRBV7-6; j_call: TRBJ1-1; clone_size: many; cdr3_aa: CASSRSGMDLGTEAFF; cdr3_nt: TGTGCCAGCAGCAGATCGGGGATGGACCTAGGCACTGAAGCTTTCTTT
d_call: NA; cdr3_length: 13; v_call: TRBV2; j_call: TRBJ2-1; clone_size: few; cdr3_aa: CASGGAPYNEQFF; cdr3_nt: TGTGCCAGCGGGGGGGCTCCCTACAATGAGCAGTTCTTC
d_call: NA; cdr3_length: 13; v_call: TRBV5-1; j_call: TRBJ2-5; clone_size: few; cdr3_aa: CASSLSTLETQYF; cdr3_nt: TGCGCCAGCAGCTTGTCGACTCTGGAGACCCAGTACTTC
d_call: NA; cdr3_length: 15; v_call: TRBV20-1; j_call: TRBJ1-5; clone_size: many; cdr3_aa: CSALKDSGGNQPQHF; cdr3_nt: TGCAGTGCCCTAAAGGATAGCGGGGGCAATCAGCCCCAGCATTTT
d_call: TRBD1; cdr3_length: 16; v_call: TRBV12-3/TRBV12-4; j_call: TRBJ2-4; clone_size: few; cdr3_aa: CASSQLRQGPKNIQYF; cdr3_nt: TGTGCCAGCAGCCAGTTAAGACAGGGTCCCAAAAACATTCAGTACTTC
d_call: NA; cdr3_length: 16; v_call: TRBV6-5; j_call: TRBJ1-1; clone_size: many; cdr3_aa: CASSYSVTGGNTEAFF; cdr3_nt: TGTGCCAGCAGTTACTCGGTGACCGGGGGGAACACTGAAGCTTTCTTT
d_call: TRBD1; cdr3_length: 16; v_call: TRBV7-6; j_call: TRBJ1-2; clone_size: NA; cdr3_aa: CASSLNTGTGDYGYTF; cdr3_nt: TGTGCCAGCAGCTTAAATACCGGGACAGGGGACTATGGCTACACCTTC
d_call: NA; cdr3_length: 15; v_call: TRBV30; j_call: TRBJ1-2; clone_size: many; cdr3_aa: CAWSVLTVTNYGYTF; cdr3_nt: TGTGCCTGGAGTGTCCTAACAGTTACTAACTATGGCTACACCTTC
d_call: NA; cdr3_length: 15; v_call: TRBV6-5; j_call: TRBJ2-2; clone_size: few; cdr3_aa: CASSYSTDLFGELFF; cdr3_nt: TGTGCCAGCAGTTACTCTACGGATTTGTTCGGGGAGCTGTTTTTT
d_call: TRBD1; cdr3_length: 13; v_call: TRBV20-1; j_call: TRBJ2-7; clone_size: once; cdr3_aa: CSAEDRDSYEQYF; cdr3_nt: TGCAGTGCAGAGGACAGGGACTCCTACGAGCAGTACTTC
d_call: TRBD2; cdr3_length: 13; v_call: TRBV19; j_call: TRBJ2-1; clone_size: few; cdr3_aa: CASRGLAGNEQFF; cdr3_nt: TGTGCCAGTAGGGGACTAGCGGGAAATGAGCAGTTCTTC
d_call: NA; cdr3_length: 15; v_call: TRBV5-6; j_call: TRBJ2-3; clone_size: NA; cdr3_aa: CASSQAQTSTDTQYF; cdr3_nt: TGTGCCAGCAGCCAGGCCCAGACAAGCACAGATACGCAGTATTTT
d_call: TRBD1; cdr3_length: 16; v_call: TRBV18; j_call: TRBJ1-3; clone_size: few; cdr3_aa: CASSPGQVNSGNTIYF; cdr3_nt: TGTGCCAGCTCCCCAGGACAGGTGAACTCTGGAAACACCATATATTTT
d_call: TRBD2; cdr3_length: 16; v_call: TRBV20-1; j_call: TRBJ2-5; clone_size: many; cdr3_aa: CSARDRSGGPQETQYF; cdr3_nt: TGCAGTGCTAGAGATCGTAGCGGGGGGCCTCAAGAGACCCAGTACTTC
d_call: NA; cdr3_length: 13; v_call: TRBV2; j_call: TRBJ1-1; clone_size: many; cdr3_aa: CASQGPPGAEAFF; cdr3_nt: TGTGCCTCACAGGGTCCCCCGGGCGCTGAAGCTTTCTTT
d_call: NA; cdr3_length: 13; v_call: TRBV4-2; j_call: TRBJ1-1; clone_size: many; cdr3_aa: CASSPSRSTEAFF; cdr3_nt: TGTGCCAGCAGCCCGAGTCGTAGCACTGAAGCTTTCTTT
d_call: NA; cdr3_length: 12; v_call: TRBV27; j_call: TRBJ1-3; clone_size: few; cdr3_aa: CASSSPGGTIYF; cdr3_nt: TGTGCCAGCAGTTCCCCGGGGGGCACCATATATTTT
d_call: NA; cdr3_length: 13; v_call: TRBV18; j_call: TRBJ1-2; clone_size: many; cdr3_aa: CASSPDTFHGYTF; cdr3_nt: TGTGCCAGCTCACCTGACACTTTCCATGGCTACACCTTC
d_call: TRBD2; cdr3_length: 15; v_call: TRBV9; j_call: TRBJ2-1; clone_size: NA; cdr3_aa: CASSVGLAGTNEQFF; cdr3_nt: TGTGCCAGCAGCGTAGGACTAGCGGGGACGAATGAGCAGTTCTTC
d_call: NA; cdr3_length: 14; v_call: TRBV9; j_call: TRBJ2-3; clone_size: NA; cdr3_aa: CASSAPGGTDTQYF; cdr3_nt: TGTGCCAGCAGCGCCCCCGGGGGCACAGATACGCAGTATTTT
d_call: NA; cdr3_length: 17; v_call: TRBV7-3; j_call: TRBJ2-1; clone_size: NA; cdr3_aa: CASSSTGGGVSYNEQFF; cdr3_nt: TGTGCCAGCAGCTCCACGGGGGGCGGGGTCTCCTACAATGAGCAGTTCTTC
d_call: TRBD1; cdr3_length: 15; v_call: TRBV6-2/TRBV6-3; j_call: TRBJ2-3; clone_size: few; cdr3_aa: CASSYRQGGTDTQYF; cdr3_nt: TGTGCCAGCAGTTACCGACAGGGTGGCACAGATACGCAGTATTTT
d_call: TRBD2; cdr3_length: 18; v_call: TRBV3-1; j_call: TRBJ2-3; clone_size: NA; cdr3_aa: CASSKGAGGLGSTDTQYF; cdr3_nt: TGTGCCAGCAGCAAAGGGGCGGGGGGACTGGGTAGCACAGATACGCAGTATTTT
d_call: TRBD1; cdr3_length: 16; v_call: TRBV27; j_call: TRBJ2-2; clone_size: few; cdr3_aa: CASNLVGTVNTGELFF; cdr3_nt: TGTGCCAGCAACCTAGTAGGGACAGTTAACACCGGGGAGCTGTTTTTT
d_call: NA; cdr3_length: 15; v_call: TRBV15; j_call: TRBJ1-3; clone_size: NA; cdr3_aa: CATSRGRISGNTIYF; cdr3_nt: TGTGCCACCAGCAGAGGTCGGATCTCTGGAAACACCATATATTTT
d_call: NA; cdr3_length: 13; v_call: TRBV7-9; j_call: TRBJ2-7; clone_size: NA; cdr3_aa: CASSRWDLYEQYF; cdr3_nt: TGTGCCAGCAGCCGCTGGGACCTCTACGAGCAGTACTTC
d_call: TRBD1; cdr3_length: 15; v_call: TRBV3-1; j_call: TRBJ1-2; clone_size: many; cdr3_aa: CASSHSGQGENGYTF; cdr3_nt: TGTGCCAGCAGCCATTCAGGACAGGGGGAAAATGGCTACACCTTC
d_call: TRBD2; cdr3_length: 17; v_call: TRBV7-3; j_call: TRBJ2-3; clone_size: NA; cdr3_aa: CASSSVGLAGLTDTQYF; cdr3_nt: TGTGCCAGCAGCTCCGTGGGCCTAGCGGGGTTGACAGATACGCAGTATTTT
d_call: NA; cdr3_length: 15; v_call: TRBV9; j_call: TRBJ2-2; clone_size: NA; cdr3_aa: CAGSDPFRNTGELFF; cdr3_nt: TGTGCCGGCAGCGACCCTTTTCGGAACACCGGGGAGCTGTTTTTT
d_call: NA; cdr3_length: 16; v_call: TRBV4-1; j_call: TRBJ1-4; clone_size: few; cdr3_aa: CASSQDRVGVREKLFF; cdr3_nt: TGCGCCAGCAGCCAAGATCGAGTAGGCGTTAGGGAAAAACTGTTTTTT
d_call: TRBD1; cdr3_length: 14; v_call: TRBV27; j_call: TRBJ1-2; clone_size: many; cdr3_aa: CASSIKGQGVGYTF; cdr3_nt: TGTGCCAGCAGTATAAAGGGACAGGGTGTTGGCTACACCTTC
d_call: NA; cdr3_length: 16; v_call: TRBV5-1; j_call: TRBJ2-2; clone_size: NA; cdr3_aa: CASSPTHRDGAGELFF; cdr3_nt: TGCGCCAGCAGCCCAACTCACAGGGACGGCGCCGGGGAGCTGTTTTTT
d_call: NA; cdr3_length: 12; v_call: TRBV20-1; j_call: TRBJ1-6; clone_size: many; cdr3_aa: CSARALNSPLHF; cdr3_nt: TGCAGTGCTAGAGCTCTTAATTCACCCCTCCACTTT
d_call: NA; cdr3_length: 14; v_call: TRBV6-1; j_call: TRBJ1-2; clone_size: NA; cdr3_aa: CATRAGQSLYGYTF; cdr3_nt: TGTGCCACCAGAGCTGGACAGTCTCTCTATGGCTACACCTTC
d_call: TRBD1; cdr3_length: 16; v_call: TRBV7-6; j_call: TRBJ1-1; clone_size: many; cdr3_aa: CASSLARDSENTEAFF; cdr3_nt: TGTGCCAGCAGCTTAGCGCGGGACAGCGAGAACACTGAAGCTTTCTTT
d_call: TRBD1; cdr3_length: 15; v_call: TRBV3-1; j_call: TRBJ2-3; clone_size: many; cdr3_aa: CASSDRTGATDTQYF; cdr3_nt: TGTGCCAGCAGCGATCGGACAGGGGCCACAGATACGCAGTATTTT